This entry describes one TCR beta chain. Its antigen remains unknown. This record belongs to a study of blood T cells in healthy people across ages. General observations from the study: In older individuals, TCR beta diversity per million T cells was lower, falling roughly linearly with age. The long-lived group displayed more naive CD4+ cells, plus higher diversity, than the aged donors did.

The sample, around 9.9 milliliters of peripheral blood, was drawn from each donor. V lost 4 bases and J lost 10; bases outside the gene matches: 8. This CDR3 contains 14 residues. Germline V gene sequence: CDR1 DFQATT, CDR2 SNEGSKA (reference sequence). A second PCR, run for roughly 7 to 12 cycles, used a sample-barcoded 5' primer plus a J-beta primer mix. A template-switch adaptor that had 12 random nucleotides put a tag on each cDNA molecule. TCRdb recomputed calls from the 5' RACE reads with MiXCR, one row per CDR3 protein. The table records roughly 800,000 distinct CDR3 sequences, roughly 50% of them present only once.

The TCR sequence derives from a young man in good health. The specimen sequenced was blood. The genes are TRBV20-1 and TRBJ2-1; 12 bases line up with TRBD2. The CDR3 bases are TGCAGTGCTAACCGACTAGCGGGAGTGATGGAGCAGTTCTTC. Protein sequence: CSANRLAGVMEQFF.